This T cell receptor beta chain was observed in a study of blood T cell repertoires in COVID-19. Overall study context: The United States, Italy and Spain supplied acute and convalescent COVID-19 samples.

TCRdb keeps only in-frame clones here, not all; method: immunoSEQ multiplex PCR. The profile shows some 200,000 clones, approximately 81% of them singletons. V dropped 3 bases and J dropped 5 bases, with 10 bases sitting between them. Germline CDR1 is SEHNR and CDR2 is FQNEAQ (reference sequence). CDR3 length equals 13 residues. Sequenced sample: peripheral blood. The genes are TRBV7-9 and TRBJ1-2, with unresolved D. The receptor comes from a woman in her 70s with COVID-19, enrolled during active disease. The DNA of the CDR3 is TGTGCCAGCAGCTTCATAGATAGTTATGGCTACACCTTC. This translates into CASSFIDSYGYTF.